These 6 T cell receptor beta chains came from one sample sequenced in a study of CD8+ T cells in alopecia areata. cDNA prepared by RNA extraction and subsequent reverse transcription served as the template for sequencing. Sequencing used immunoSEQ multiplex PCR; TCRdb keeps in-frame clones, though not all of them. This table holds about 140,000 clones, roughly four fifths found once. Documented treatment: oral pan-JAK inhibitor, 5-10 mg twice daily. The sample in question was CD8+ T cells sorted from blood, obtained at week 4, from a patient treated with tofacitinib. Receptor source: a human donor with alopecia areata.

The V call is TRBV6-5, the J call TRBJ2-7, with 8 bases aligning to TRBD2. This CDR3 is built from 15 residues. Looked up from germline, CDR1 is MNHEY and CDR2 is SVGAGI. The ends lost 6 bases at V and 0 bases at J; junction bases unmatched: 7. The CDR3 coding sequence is TGTGCCAGCAGCTACAGCGGGGGACCCTCCTACGAGCAGTACTTC. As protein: CASSYSGGPSYEQYF.

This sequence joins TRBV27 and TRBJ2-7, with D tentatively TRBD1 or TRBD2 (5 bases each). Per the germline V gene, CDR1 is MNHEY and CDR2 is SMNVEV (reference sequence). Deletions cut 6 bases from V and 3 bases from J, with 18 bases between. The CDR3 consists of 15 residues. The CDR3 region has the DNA TGTGCCAGCAGGATCGGGACGCGAGGCGACTACGAGCAGTACTTC. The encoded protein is CASRIGTRGDYEQYF.

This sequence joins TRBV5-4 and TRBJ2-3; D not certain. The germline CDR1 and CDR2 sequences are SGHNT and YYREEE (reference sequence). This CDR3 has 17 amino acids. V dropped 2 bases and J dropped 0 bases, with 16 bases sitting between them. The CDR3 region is CASSFDRSDPSTDTQYF. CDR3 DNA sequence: TGTGCCAGCAGCTTCGACCGGTCCGACCCTAGCACAGATACGCAGTATTTT.

This chain's CDR3 is CSVEIEREQFF. CDR3 bases: TGCAGCGTTGAAATTGAGCGTGAGCAGTTCTTC. The chain uses TRBV29-1 and TRBJ2-1; D call uncertain. V lost 2 bases and J lost 9, with 8 bases in between. Germline CDR1 reads SQVTM; CDR2 reads ANQGSEA. The CDR3 covers 11 residues.

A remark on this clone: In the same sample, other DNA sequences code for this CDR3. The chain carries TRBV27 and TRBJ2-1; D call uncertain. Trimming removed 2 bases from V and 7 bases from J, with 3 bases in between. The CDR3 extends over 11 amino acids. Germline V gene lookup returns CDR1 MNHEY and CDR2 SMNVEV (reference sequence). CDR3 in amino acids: CASSLGNEQFF. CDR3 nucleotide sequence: TGTGCCAGCAGTTTAGGGAATGAGCAGTTCTTC.

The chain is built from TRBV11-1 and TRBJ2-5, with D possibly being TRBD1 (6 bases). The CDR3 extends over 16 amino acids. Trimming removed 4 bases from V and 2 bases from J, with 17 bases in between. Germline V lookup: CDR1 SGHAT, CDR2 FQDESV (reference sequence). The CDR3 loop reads CASSSFLDSLQETQYF. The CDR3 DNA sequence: TGTGCCAGCAGCTCCTTCCTGGACAGCTTACAAGAGACCCAGTACTTC. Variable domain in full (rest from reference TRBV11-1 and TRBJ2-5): EAEVAQSPRYKITEKSQAVAFWCDPISGHATLYWYRQILGQGPELLVQFQDESVVDDSQLPKDRFSAERLKGVDSTLKIQPAELGDSAMYLCASSSFLDSLQETQYFGPGTRLLVL.